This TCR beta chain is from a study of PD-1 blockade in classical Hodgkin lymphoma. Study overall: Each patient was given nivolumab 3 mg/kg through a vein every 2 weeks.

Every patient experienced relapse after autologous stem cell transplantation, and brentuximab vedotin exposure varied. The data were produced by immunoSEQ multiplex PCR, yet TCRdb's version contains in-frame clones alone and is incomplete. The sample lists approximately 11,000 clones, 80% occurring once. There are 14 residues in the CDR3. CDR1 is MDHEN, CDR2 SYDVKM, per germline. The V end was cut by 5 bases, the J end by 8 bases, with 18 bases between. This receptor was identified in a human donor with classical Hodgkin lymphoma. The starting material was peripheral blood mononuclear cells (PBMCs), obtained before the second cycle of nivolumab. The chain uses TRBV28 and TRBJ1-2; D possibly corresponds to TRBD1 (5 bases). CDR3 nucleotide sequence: TGTGCCAGCAGTGCGAACCCCAGGGTCGAGGGCTACACCTTC. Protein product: CASSANPRVEGYTF.